This entry lists 18 T cell receptor beta chains sequenced from one sample in a study of stem cell transplantation in POMP-related autoinflammatory disease. Data came from immunoSEQ multiplex PCR; TCRdb stores just in-frame clones and leaves some out. This table holds roughly 11,000 clones, around 90% found once. Findings of the study overall: Across all analyzed T-cell subsets, patients with PRAID tended toward reduced diversity and increased clonality. Fewer unique TRB V-J gene pairings were identified in patients with PRAID.

These receptors lack a known antigen. Sequenced material: CD8+ T cells from PBMCs, taken before stem cell transplantation. Receptors originate from a human donor with POMP-related autoinflammation and immune dysregulation (PRAID).

The chain combines TRBV4-1 with TRBJ2-3, with D unclear. With 0 bases removed from V and 4 bases from J, the gap between germline ends came to 8 bases. This CDR3 is built from 14 residues. Germline V CDR1 and CDR2: MGHRA, YSYEKL. CDR3 protein: CASSQEAPPDTQYF. The CDR3 bases are TGCGCCAGCAGCCAAGAGGCGCCGCCAGATACGCAGTATTTT.

This clone was recorded only once. The CDR3 here is CASSPQDLSRTDTQYF. CDR3 sequence (DNA): TGTGCCAGCTCACCCCAGGACCTTTCGAGGACAGATACGCAGTATTTT. The rearrangement joins TRBV18 to TRBJ2-3; D is unresolved. V lost 3 bases and J 3 bases, leaving 16 bases between the germline ends. Per germline, CDR1 KGHSH and CDR2 LQKENI. The CDR3 contains 16 residues.

This clone was seen more than once but under ten times. CDR3 in amino acids: CASSSGQGFSNQPQHF. The CDR3 nucleotides read TGTGCCAGCAGCTCGGGACAGGGGTTCAGCAATCAGCCCCAGCATTTT. The chain recombines TRBV11-3 with TRBJ1-5; 10 bases agree with TRBD1. The V and J ends lost 4 bases and 1 base, in that order; junction bases with no gene match: 4. In germline, CDR1 is SGHNT, CDR2 YENEEA. There are 16 residues in the CDR3.

This chain connects TRBV7-4 to TRBJ2-3, with TRBD2 matching 13 bases. Germline lookup yields CDR1 SGHVT and CDR2 SQSDAQ. J gave up 6 bases and V 4 bases, and 10 bases lay outside the gene matches. This CDR3 comprises 17 residues. Written as DNA, the CDR3 is TGTGCCAGCAGCTCCAGACTAGCGGGAGGCTGGTTGGATACGCAGTATTTT. It yields the protein CASSSRLAGGWLDTQYF.

This chain uses TRBV4-1 with TRBJ2-2; the D gene is possibly TRBD1 (5 bases). V was clipped by 3 bases and J by 6 bases, with 14 bases between them. CDR1 is MGHRA and CDR2 is YSYEKL in the germline V gene. CDR3 length: 15 amino acids. The CDR3 region has the DNA TGCGCCAGCAGCCAGTCAATCCAGGGATCCGGGGAGCTGTTTTTT. Translating gives CASSQSIQGSGELFF.

V usage is TRBV27 and J usage is TRBJ2-5; D gene unclear. Germline loops: CDR1 MNHEY, CDR2 SMNVEV (reference sequence). The CDR3 length is 13 residues. V was clipped by 3 bases and J by 5 bases, with 10 bases between them. The chain's CDR3 is CASSFSVWETQYF. The DNA for the CDR3 is TGTGCCAGCAGTTTTAGTGTGTGGGAGACCCAGTACTTC.

The chain is built from TRBV11-2 and TRBJ2-5, with D unclear. This CDR3 is built from 15 residues. The ends were cut back, 4 bases at V and 4 bases at J, with 16 bases in the middle. Germline-derived CDR1 and CDR2 are SGHAT and FQNNGV. DNA for the CDR3: TGTGCCAGCAGCTCACTCCCTGGAGAGACAGAGACCCAGTACTTC. Encoded protein: CASSSLPGETETQYF.

The rearrangement joins TRBV30 to TRBJ1-1; D may be TRBD1 (5 bases). Trimming shortened V by 3 bases and J by 2 bases, and 13 bases separated the two germline ends. Per germline, CDR1 GTSNPN and CDR2 SVGIG (reference sequence). This CDR3 spans 14 amino acids. Here the CDR3 reads CAWSEGTANTEAFF. The CDR3 bases are TGTGCCTGGAGCGAAGGGACGGCAAACACTGAAGCTTTCTTT.

The CDR3 DNA is TGTGCCAGTAGTCTTTCGCTTGGGGCTAGGGGATCCAATGGCTACACCTTC. Amino acids: CASSLSLGARGSNGYTF. The gene calls are TRBV19 and TRBJ1-2; maybe TRBD1 (5 bases). Germline V gene sequence: CDR1 LNHDA, CDR2 SQIVND (reference sequence). V was clipped by 5 bases and J by 6 bases, with 25 bases between them. The CDR3 has 17 amino acids.

The chain joins TRBV29-1 to TRBJ2-1, with TRBD2 matching over 7 bases. Per germline, CDR1 SQVTM and CDR2 ANQGSEA. Trimming cost V 1 base and J 0 bases; bases outside gene matches: 9. This CDR3 has 17 amino acids. CDR3 sequence: CSVEGPPAGSSYNEQFF. The CDR3 DNA is TGCAGCGTTGAAGGGCCCCCAGCGGGGAGCTCCTACAATGAGCAGTTCTTC.

The chain links TRBV28 to TRBJ1-1; the D is unclear. CDR1 MDHEN and CDR2 SYDVKM come from the germline V gene. The CDR3 loop spans 15 amino acids. V was cut by 7 bases and J by 0 bases, with 15 bases left in between. CDR3: CASTHAGSMNTEAFF. DNA for the CDR3: TGTGCCAGCACCCACGCCGGCAGCATGAACACTGAAGCTTTCTTT.

The chain couples TRBV30 to TRBJ1-1, with 8 positions matching TRBD1. Germline V gene lookup returns CDR1 GTSNPN and CDR2 SVGIG (reference sequence). J gave up 1 base and V 2 bases, and 3 bases lay outside the gene matches. The CDR3 runs 14 residues. CDR3 sequence (DNA): TGTGCCTGGAGTCAAGGACAGGGGAACACTGAAGCTTTCTTT. It is translated as CAWSQGQGNTEAFF.

This clone occurred a few times. V and J are TRBV7-6 and TRBJ1-4; unclear D gene. This CDR3 comprises 14 residues. Trimming left V 4 bases short and J 8 bases short, with 14 bases between. Germline CDR1 is SGHVS and CDR2 is FNYEAQ. The CDR3 protein is CASSSGPDGEKLFF. CDR3 sequence (DNA): TGTGCCAGCAGCTCTGGACCGGACGGAGAAAAACTGTTTTTT.

The rearrangement links TRBV2 to TRBJ2-3; no clear D gene. The CDR3 runs 16 residues. V shed 2 bases and J shed 0 bases, with 12 bases lying between them. Per germline, CDR1 SNHLY and CDR2 FYNNEI. CDR3 in DNA: TGTGCCAGCAGTGAAAGTGTCCAGGAAAGCACAGATACGCAGTATTTT. This sequence encodes CASSESVQESTDTQYF.

The V gene is TRBV5-1, the J gene TRBJ2-5; possibly TRBD2 for D (6 bases). V was pared by 2 bases and J by 1 base, with 12 bases between. Germline loops: CDR1 SGHRS, CDR2 YFSETQ. The CDR3 has 15 amino acids. The CDR3 DNA follows: TGCGCCAGCAGCTTTAGCGGTGGGTTCCAAGAGACCCAGTACTTC. It codes for CASSFSGGFQETQYF.

This sequence joins TRBV5-1 and TRBJ2-5; possibly TRBD1 for D (6 bases). The CDR3 spans 15 residues. CDR1 SGHRS and CDR2 YFSETQ come from the germline V gene. Between the trimmed V and J ends, which lost 4 bases and 5 bases, there was a span of 18 bases. For the CDR3, the DNA is TGCGCCAGCAGCATGGAGTGGGGGCGTGGTGAGACCCAGTACTTC. This encodes CASSMEWGRGETQYF. The full variable domain, its missing parts supplied by reference TRBV5-1 and TRBJ2-5, is KAGVTQTPRYLIKTRGQQVTLSCSPISGHRSVSWYQQTPGQGLQFLFEYFSETQRNKGNFPGRFSGRQFSNSRSEMNVSTLELGDSALYLCASSMEWGRGETQYFGPGTRLLVL.

The chain couples TRBV27 to TRBJ2-7; D not certain. This CDR3 has 10 amino acids. The germline gives CDR1 MNHEY, CDR2 SMNVEV (reference sequence). V was cut by 1 base and J by 5 bases, with 0 bases left in between. The CDR3 nucleotides read TGTGCCAGCAGTTTATACGAGCAGTACTTC. Translated: CASSLYEQYF.

The V and J genes are TRBV28 and TRBJ1-4; D ambiguous. Trimming cost V 3 bases and J 8 bases, with 13 bases left between them. This CDR3 contains 14 residues. Germline lookup yields CDR1 MDHEN and CDR2 SYDVKM. Written as DNA, the CDR3 is TGTGCCAGCAGTTTCACAGCCCGGAGGGAAAAACTGTTTTTT. Amino acids: CASSFTARREKLFF.